What follows are 6 T cell receptor beta chains derived from one specimen sequenced in a study of sequential checkpoint blockade in melanoma. Noted treatment: randomized to nivolumab then ipilimumab (arm A) or the reverse (arm B). The table came from immunoSEQ multiplex PCR; TCRdb's copy has only in-frame clones and leaves some out. Of fewer than 25,000 clones listed, approximately 79% are singletons. The input for sequencing was CD8+ T cells sorted from blood (inferred from file names), taken from a patient given nivolumab and ipilimumab in sequence. The receptors derive from a human donor with melanoma.

V and J are TRBV10-3 and TRBJ2-3, with a possible D match to TRBD1 (6 bases). Trimming took 2 bases from V and 4 from J, leaving 10 bases between them. This CDR3 is 14 amino acids long. Germline V CDR1 and CDR2: ENHRY, SYGVKD. The DNA of the CDR3 is TGTGCCATCAGTGAGCAACAGGGTGCAGATACGCAGTATTTT. It yields the protein CAISEQQGADTQYF.

Judged by abundance, this clone is medium-sized. The V gene is TRBV6-5, the J gene TRBJ1-5, with TRBD1 identical over 8 bases. Unmatched junction bases numbered 3, after V lost 6 bases and J lost 2 bases. This CDR3 is 14 amino acids long. Germline V gene data show CDR1 as MNHEY and CDR2 as SVGAGI. CDR3: CASRRTGRNQPQHF. Here the CDR3 DNA reads TGTGCCAGCAGACGGACAGGGCGCAATCAGCCCCAGCATTTT.

This clone has ten or more counts. CDR3 sequence: CASSLGAGGGNQPQHF. In nucleotides, the CDR3 is TGTGCCAGCAGCTTGGGGGCAGGGGGCGGCAATCAGCCCCAGCATTTT. The rearrangement links TRBV5-6 to TRBJ1-5; the match to TRBD1 covers 8 bases. The germline CDR1 and CDR2 sequences are SGHDT and YYEEEE. The ends lost 0 bases at V and 2 bases at J; junction bases unmatched: 4. This CDR3 has 16 amino acids.

This clone was detected only a few times. The chain uses TRBV7-9 and TRBJ2-5; 7 nucleotides agree with TRBD1. CDR3 length equals 12 residues. V lost 4 bases to trimming and J lost 11 bases; unmatched junction nucleotides: 7. Germline-derived CDR1 and CDR2 are SEHNR and FQNEAQ (reference sequence). The CDR3 region has the DNA TGTGCCAGCAGCTCACAGGGGCTAGAGCAGTACTTC. This encodes CASSSQGLEQYF.

This clone turned up a few times. The chain carries TRBV11-2 and TRBJ1-2; 7 nucleotides agree with TRBD1. CDR3 length equals 14 residues. From germline, CDR1 is SGHAT and CDR2 FQNNGV. V was pared by 1 base and J by 6 bases, with 5 bases of the junction left unmatched. CDR3 nucleotide sequence: TGTGCCAGCAGCTTAGTGAGGGGGCGGGATGGCTACACCTTC. As protein: CASSLVRGRDGYTF.

The chain combines TRBV4-2 with TRBJ2-7, with TRBD2 identical over 7 bases. V shed 8 bases and J 1 base; nucleotides not matched to a gene: 8. Looked up from germline, CDR1 is LGHNA and CDR2 is YNFKEQ. This CDR3 region has 14 residues. The CDR3 DNA reads as TGTGCCAGCTCCCCGGCGGGGGATTCCTACGAGCAGTACTTC. Encoded protein: CASSPAGDSYEQYF.